This T cell receptor (beta chain) emerged from a study of blood T cell repertoires in COVID-19. Study in general: Both acute and convalescent COVID-19 samples were obtained from the United States, Italy and Spain.

Individuals aged about 18 to 90 years were recruited from fewer than 25 US areas. The V gene's germline CDR1 is DFQATT and CDR2 SNEGSKA (reference sequence). The CDR3 is 13 amino acids. Trimming removed 3 bases from V and 0 bases from J, with 8 bases in between. Data came from immunoSEQ multiplex PCR; TCRdb stores just in-frame clones and leaves some out. The profile covers around 250,000 clones, with about nine tenths appearing a single time and 1.2% taken by the ten largest. The receptor's source is a woman in her forties with acute COVID-19. This chain links TRBV20-1 with TRBJ1-1; D is undetermined. Sequenced sample: PBMCs or T cells enriched from blood (not recorded which). DNA of the CDR3: TGCAGTGCTAGTTCCGGGGTGAACACTGAAGCTTTCTTT. It specifies CSASSGVNTEAFF.